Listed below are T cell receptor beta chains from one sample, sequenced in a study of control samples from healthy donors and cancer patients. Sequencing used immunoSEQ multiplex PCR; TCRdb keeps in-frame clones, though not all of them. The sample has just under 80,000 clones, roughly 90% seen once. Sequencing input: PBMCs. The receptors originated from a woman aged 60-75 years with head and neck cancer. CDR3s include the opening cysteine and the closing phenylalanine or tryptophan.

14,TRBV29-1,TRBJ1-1,CSVYPMGSSTEAFF
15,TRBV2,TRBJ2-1,CASSLASGAYNEQFF
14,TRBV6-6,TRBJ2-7,CASSLAGAVYEQYF
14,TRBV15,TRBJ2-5,CATSREQGWETQYF
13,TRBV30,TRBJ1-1,CAWSAQMNTEAFF
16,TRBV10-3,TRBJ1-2,CAISEYRTDPDYGYTF
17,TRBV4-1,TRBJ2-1,CASSPNTWGSSYNEQFF
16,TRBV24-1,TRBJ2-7,CATSSQERGALYEQYF
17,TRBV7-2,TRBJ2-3,CASSATGSGWSTDTQYF
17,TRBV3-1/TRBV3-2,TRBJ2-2,CASSQGFSGSRTGELFF
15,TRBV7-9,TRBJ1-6,CASSALGNNNSPLHF
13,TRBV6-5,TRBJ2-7,CASRDGSSYEQYF
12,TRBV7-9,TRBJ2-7,CASSLQQYEQYF
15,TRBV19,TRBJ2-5,CASSLTQGPQETQYF
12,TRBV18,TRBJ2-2,CASSTNTGELFF
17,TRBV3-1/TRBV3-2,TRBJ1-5,CASSQSGVWGMLQPQHF
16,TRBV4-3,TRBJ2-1,CASSQDRASVSNEQFF
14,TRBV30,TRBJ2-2,CAWRTFSATGELFF
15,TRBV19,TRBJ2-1,CASSGTGIGFDEQFF
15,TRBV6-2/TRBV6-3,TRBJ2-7,CASSYSGLAGGEQYF
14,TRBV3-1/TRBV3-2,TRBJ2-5,CASSQAYSQETQYF
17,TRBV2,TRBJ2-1,CASSDLGSPSSYNEQFF
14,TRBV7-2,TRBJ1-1,CASAVNSQNTEAFF
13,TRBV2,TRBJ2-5,CASSYGTGETQYF
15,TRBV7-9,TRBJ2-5,CASSFARDLQETQYF
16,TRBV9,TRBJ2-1,CASSVSGTSSKGEQFF
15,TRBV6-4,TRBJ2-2,CASSAQPTVTGELFF
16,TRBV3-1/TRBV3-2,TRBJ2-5,CASSQVSDGLKETQYF
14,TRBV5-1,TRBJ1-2,CASSLEGRDYGYTF
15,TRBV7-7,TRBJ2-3,CASSPQGLGTDTQYF
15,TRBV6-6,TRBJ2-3,CASRDSKGATDTQYF
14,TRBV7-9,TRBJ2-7,CASSLGLAGYEQYF
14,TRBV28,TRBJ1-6,CASSERSYNSPLHF
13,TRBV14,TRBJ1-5,CASSQGGNQPQHF
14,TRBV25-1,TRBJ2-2,CASSEQVNTGELFF
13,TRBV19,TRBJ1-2,CASSPNVVHGYTF
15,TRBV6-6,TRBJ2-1,CASSLSGINYNEQFF
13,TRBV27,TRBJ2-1,CASSSGQGGEQFF
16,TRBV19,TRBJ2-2,CASKLQGALGTGELFF
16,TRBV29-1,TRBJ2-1,CSVEGLAGVRGNEQFF
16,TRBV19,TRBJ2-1,CASSPNHQTSGNEQFF
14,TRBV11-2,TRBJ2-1,CASSLGLAGEVQFF
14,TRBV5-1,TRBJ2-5,CASSLYAGLETQYF
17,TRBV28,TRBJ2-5,CASSPLRRGRARETQYF
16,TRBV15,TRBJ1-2,CATSRDLWTGGPGYTF
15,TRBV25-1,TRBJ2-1,CASSTPGLENNEQFF
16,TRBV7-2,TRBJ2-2,CASSLGTGVIAGELFF
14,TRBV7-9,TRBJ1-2,CASSHPGVQYGYTF